A single sample gave rise to the 14 T cell receptor beta chains below, sequenced in a study of identical twins. TCRdb re-called the 5' RACE reads with MiXCR, one entry per CDR3 protein. The table shows a few hundred thousand distinct CDR3 sequences, with approximately 11% occurring only once. These records were also assigned to another study, of yellow fever vaccine responses in identical twins.

The specimen was memory (CD45RO+) T cells sorted from blood. The receptors derive from a woman between 18 and 29 years old in good health.

This clonotype was picked up a small number of times. This rearrangement joins TRBV2 to TRBJ2-7; D remains unclear. This CDR3 comprises 15 residues. Trimming removed 4 bases from V and 2 bases from J, with 15 bases in between. The germline gives CDR1 SNHLY, CDR2 FYNNEI. The CDR3 DNA follows: TGTGCCAGCAGTGTTTCCCCCGAACCGCCCTACGAGCAGTACTTC. It translates to CASSVSPEPPYEQYF.

This clonotype was seen only a few times. The rearrangement joins TRBV20-1 to TRBJ2-7; 9 bases fit TRBD1. Per the germline V gene, CDR1 is DFQATT and CDR2 is SNEGSKA (reference sequence). CDR3 size: 14 residues. Trimming at V came to 5 bases and at J to 6 bases, leaving 11 bases not matched to a gene. DNA of the CDR3: TGCAGTGCTTTCACAGGGGGCGTGGGTGGCGAGCAGTACTTC. Protein product: CSAFTGGVGGEQYF.

The chain combines TRBV4-3 with TRBJ2-3; D may be TRBD1 or TRBD2 (6 bases each). The germline V gene has CDR1 LGHNA and CDR2 YSLEER. The CDR3 is 16 residues long. The V end was cut by 0 bases, the J end by 2 bases, with 12 bases between. CDR3 sequence reads: CASSQEGGGPTDTQYF. The CDR3 coding sequence is TGCGCCAGCAGCCAAGAAGGGGGAGGTCCCACAGATACGCAGTATTTT.

This clonotype was seen a handful of times. V usage is TRBV6-1 and J usage is TRBJ2-7; 9 bases fit TRBD1. Losses at the gene ends were 5 bases for V and 8 bases for J; bases not matched to a gene: 13. From germline, CDR1 is MNHNS and CDR2 SASEGT. The CDR3 is made up of 15 amino acids. This CDR3 is CASSIGTGSSLKQYF. The CDR3 DNA reads TGTGCCAGCAGTATTGGGACAGGGTCTTCTTTGAAGCAGTACTTC.

The V call is TRBV20-1, the J call TRBJ2-7; tentative D call: TRBD1 (5 bases). V was pared by 0 bases and J by 3 bases, with 21 bases between. This CDR3 region has 17 residues. Germline lookup yields CDR1 DFQATT and CDR2 SNEGSKA (reference sequence). In DNA, the CDR3 is TGCAGTGCTAGAGACCCCATGGGGCCTTCAGGGTTCTACGAGCAGTACTTC. Translating gives CSARDPMGPSGFYEQYF.

CDR3 sequence (DNA): TGCGCCAGCAGCCAAGAAAGGGGGGGGGTCTCAGAGACCCAGTACTTC. This encodes CASSQERGGVSETQYF. V and J are TRBV4-3 and TRBJ2-5; maybe TRBD2 (7 bases). The V end was cut by 0 bases, the J end by 4 bases, with 15 bases between. The CDR3 has 16 amino acids. Germline-derived CDR1 and CDR2 are LGHNA and YSLEER.

The chain links TRBV7-8 to TRBJ2-6; D uncertain. Per the germline V gene, CDR1 is SGHVS and CDR2 is FQNEAQ. The CDR3 extends over 19 amino acids. Trimming stripped 2 bases from V and 0 bases from J, with 17 bases between. CDR3 sequence (DNA): TGTGCCAGCAGCTTACTACGTTCAGTTACGACCTCTGGGGCCAACGTCCTGACTTTC. Translation gives CASSLLRSVTTSGANVLTF.

This clonotype was recorded at least ten times. The chain links TRBV7-2 to TRBJ2-1; 13 bases line up with TRBD2. The CDR3 is 16 residues long. J lost 3 bases, V lost 5 bases, and 4 bases had no gene match. CDR1 is SGHTA, CDR2 FQGNSA, per germline. The CDR3 nucleotides are TGTGCCAGCAGCCCCAGACTAGCGGGAGGCTACAATGAGCAGTTCTTC. Its translation is CASSPRLAGGYNEQFF.

This clonotype was recorded many times. The V and J genes are TRBV12-3 or TRBV12-4 and TRBJ2-3, with D perhaps matching TRBD1 (6 bases). CDR3 size: 16 residues. V gave up 8 bases and J gave up 0 bases, with 18 bases separating them. This chain's CDR3 is CASLPGAPISTDTQYF. CDR3 sequence (DNA): TGTGCCAGCCTCCCAGGGGCGCCGATAAGCACAGATACGCAGTATTTT.

This clonotype was seen ten or more times. Here the CDR3 reads CASSYSEGPSGANVLTF. In nucleotides, the CDR3 is TGTGCCAGCAGTTACTCCGAGGGACCCTCTGGGGCCAACGTCCTGACTTTC. The chain combines TRBV6-5 with TRBJ2-6, with D possibly being TRBD1 or TRBD2 (5 bases each). CDR3 length: 17 amino acids. V was pared by 0 bases and J by 0 bases, with 9 bases between. Germline CDR1 and CDR2: MNHEY and SVGAGI.

This clonotype came up many times. The V call is TRBV20-1, the J call TRBJ2-5, with D perhaps TRBD1 (7 bases). Germline V gene sequence: CDR1 DFQATT, CDR2 SNEGSKA (reference sequence). Trimming left V 5 bases short and J 5 bases short, with 15 bases between. This CDR3 spans 13 amino acids. The CDR3 coding sequence is TGCAGTGCTTCGAAGGGGGCGGGGGAGACCCAGTACTTC. Its protein product is CSASKGAGETQYF.

This clonotype was counted a few times. The rearrangement links TRBV19 to TRBJ2-1, with 7 bases fitting TRBD1. V shed 1 base and J 2 bases; nucleotides not matched to a gene: 2. This CDR3 has 15 residues. Germline V gives CDR1 LNHDA, CDR2 SQIVND (reference sequence). The CDR3 spells CASSIGTGTYNEQFF. DNA for the CDR3: TGTGCCAGTAGTATAGGGACAGGTACCTACAATGAGCAGTTCTTC.

The chain employs TRBV5-1 and TRBJ2-2; no definite D call. The CDR3 sequence is 16 residues long. The V gene lost 2 bases and the J gene lost 0 bases, with 11 bases spanning the gap. In germline, CDR1 is SGHRS, CDR2 YFSETQ. The CDR3 here is CASSFRTNANTGELFF. The CDR3 DNA reads TGCGCCAGCAGCTTCAGGACGAACGCGAACACCGGGGAGCTGTTTTTT.

The V call is TRBV24-1, the J call TRBJ1-5, with 8 bases lining up with TRBD1. The CDR3 length is 16 residues. Germline V gene data show CDR1 as KGHDR and CDR2 as SFDVKD. The ends lost 4 bases at V and 5 bases at J; junction bases unmatched: 9. The CDR3, as DNA: TGTGCCACCAGTGACGGATCGACAGGGGATTATCAGCCCCAGCATTTT. It yields the protein CATSDGSTGDYQPQHF.